The T cell receptor (beta chain) under discussion was sequenced for a study of OX40 agonist ivuxolimab in advanced cancers. Across the whole study: All patients had ivuxolimab intravenously every 2 weeks at 0.01 to 10 mg/kg. Points from the study as a whole: Mean expanded clone counts were higher in CD8+ than CD4+ T cells.

With respect to this clone: Its antigen is undetermined.

Some clones are missing from TCRdb's copy, which holds only in-frame ones; the method was immunoSEQ multiplex PCR. Among roughly 25,000 clones listed, 60% to 80% were seen once. This clonotype originated in an adult with an advanced solid tumor such as melanoma, head and neck, liver or kidney cancer. Sequencing used CD4+ or CD8+ T cells sorted from blood, obtained in a trial of the OX40 agonist ivuxolimab.

The CDR3 coding sequence is TGTGCCAGCAGCTCCCTGGGGCAGCTTAGCACAGATACGCAGTATTTT. This codes for CASSSLGQLSTDTQYF. The chain joins TRBV7-2 to TRBJ2-3, with a weak D call TRBD1 (5 bases). The CDR3 loop spans 16 amino acids. V was cut by 4 bases and J by 0 bases, with 14 bases left in between. Germline assignment: CDR1 SGHTA and CDR2 FQGNSA.